Below, one T cell receptor beta chain is given with its context. Antigen unknown. The record originates from a study of cytomegalovirus exposure and HLA in healthy donors. PCR involved 60 Vbeta and 13 Jbeta primers. Sequencing used immunoSEQ multiplex PCR; TCRdb keeps in-frame clones, though not all of them. The repertoire table contains around 210,000 clones. Notes on the study in general: Associated with HLA alleles at 0.05 false discovery rate in a later analysis were 16,951 TCR beta sequences. On later analysis, the bulk of CMV-associated TCR beta chains appeared to be HLA-restricted.

The V gene's germline CDR1 is SGHRS and CDR2 YFSETQ. The CDR3 is 14 residues long. V dropped 0 bases and J dropped 5 bases, with 11 bases sitting between them. The sequence was collected from a girl aged 2-15 years in good health and CMV-seropositive. Sequenced sample: PBMCs. The chain is built from TRBV5-1 and TRBJ2-5, with D unresolved. The chain's CDR3 is CASSLGEPVETQYF. The CDR3 DNA sequence: TGCGCCAGCAGCTTGGGAGAACCGGTCGAGACCCAGTACTTC.